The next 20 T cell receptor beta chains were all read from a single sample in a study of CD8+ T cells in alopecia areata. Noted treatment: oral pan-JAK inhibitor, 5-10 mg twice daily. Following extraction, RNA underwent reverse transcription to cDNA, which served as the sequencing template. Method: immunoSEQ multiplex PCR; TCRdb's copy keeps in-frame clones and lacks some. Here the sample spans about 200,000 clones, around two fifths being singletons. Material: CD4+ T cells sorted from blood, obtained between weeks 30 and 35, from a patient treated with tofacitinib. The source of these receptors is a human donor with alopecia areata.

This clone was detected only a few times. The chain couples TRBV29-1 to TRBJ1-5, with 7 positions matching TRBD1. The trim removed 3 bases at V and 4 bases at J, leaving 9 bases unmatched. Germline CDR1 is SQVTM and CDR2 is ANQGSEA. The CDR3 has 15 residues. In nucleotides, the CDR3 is TGCAGCGTTGAGGTCTCAGGGGGGAGAAATCAGCCCCAGCATTTT. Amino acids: CSVEVSGGRNQPQHF. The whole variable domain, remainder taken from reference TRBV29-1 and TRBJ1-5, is SAVISQKPSRDICQRGTSLTIQCQVDSQVTMMFWYRQQPGQSLTLIATANQGSEATYESGFVIDKFPISRPNLTFSTLTVSNMSPEDSSIYLCSVEVSGGRNQPQHFGDGTRLSIL.

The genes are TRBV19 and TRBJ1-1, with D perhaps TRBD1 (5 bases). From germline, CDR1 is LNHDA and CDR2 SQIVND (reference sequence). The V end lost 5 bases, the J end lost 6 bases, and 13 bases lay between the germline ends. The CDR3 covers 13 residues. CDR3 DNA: TGTGCCAGTAGTCCCTCGTGGGGCCCTGAAGCTTTCTTT. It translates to CASSPSWGPEAFF. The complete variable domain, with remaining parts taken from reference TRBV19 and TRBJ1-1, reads DGGITQSPKYLFRKEGQNVTLSCEQNLNHDAMYWYRQDPGQGLRLIYYSQIVNDFQKGDIAEGYSVSREKKESFPLTVTSAQKNPTAFYLCASSPSWGPEAFFGQGTRLTVV.

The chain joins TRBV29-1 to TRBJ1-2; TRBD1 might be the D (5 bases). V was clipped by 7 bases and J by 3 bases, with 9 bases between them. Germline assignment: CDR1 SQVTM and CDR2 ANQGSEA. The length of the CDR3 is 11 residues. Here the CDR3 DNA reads TGCAGCGATCAGGGTGACTATGGCTACACCTTC. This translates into CSDQGDYGYTF.

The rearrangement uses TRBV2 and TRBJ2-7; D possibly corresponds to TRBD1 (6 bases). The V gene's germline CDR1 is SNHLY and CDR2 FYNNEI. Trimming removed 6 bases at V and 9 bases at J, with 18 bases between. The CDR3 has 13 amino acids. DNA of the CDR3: TGTGCCAGCAGCCGCGAGATGGGGGCCGGGCAGTACTTC. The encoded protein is CASSREMGAGQYF. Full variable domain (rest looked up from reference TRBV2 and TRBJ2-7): EPEVTQTPSHQVTQMGQEVILRCVPISNHLYFYWYRQILGQKVEFLVSFYNNEISEKSEIFDDQFSVERPDGSNFTLKIRSTKLEDSAMYFCASSREMGAGQYFGPGTRLTVT.

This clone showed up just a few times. The CDR3 coding sequence is TGCAGCGTTGCCGAGGGTTACGAGCAGTACTTC. It yields the protein CSVAEGYEQYF. The chain is built from TRBV29-1 and TRBJ2-7; D possibly corresponds to TRBD2 (5 bases). Germline values: CDR1 SQVTM, CDR2 ANQGSEA. The CDR3 length is 11 residues. Trimming shortened V by 4 bases and J by 4 bases, and 8 bases separated the two germline ends.

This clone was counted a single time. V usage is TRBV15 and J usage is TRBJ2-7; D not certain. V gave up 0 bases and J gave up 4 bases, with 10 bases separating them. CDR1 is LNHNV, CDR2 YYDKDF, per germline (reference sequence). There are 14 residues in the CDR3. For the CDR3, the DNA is TGTGCCACCAGCAGAGATACGGGCAAGTACGAGCAGTACTTC. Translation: CATSRDTGKYEQYF.

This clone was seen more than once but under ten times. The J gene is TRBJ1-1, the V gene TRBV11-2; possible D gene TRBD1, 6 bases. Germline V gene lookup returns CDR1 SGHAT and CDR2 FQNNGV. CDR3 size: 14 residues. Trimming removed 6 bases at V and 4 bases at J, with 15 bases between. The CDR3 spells CASSQSTGITEAFF. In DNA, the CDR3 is TGTGCCAGCAGTCAATCCACAGGGATCACTGAAGCTTTCTTT.

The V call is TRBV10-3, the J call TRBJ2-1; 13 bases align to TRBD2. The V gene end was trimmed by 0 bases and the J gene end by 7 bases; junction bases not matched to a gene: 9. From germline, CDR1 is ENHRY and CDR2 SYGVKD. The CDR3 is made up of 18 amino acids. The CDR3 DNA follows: TGTGCCATCAGTGAGTCGTTGGGGACTAGCGGGGTGGGGAATGAGCAGTTCTTC. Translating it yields CAISESLGTSGVGNEQFF.

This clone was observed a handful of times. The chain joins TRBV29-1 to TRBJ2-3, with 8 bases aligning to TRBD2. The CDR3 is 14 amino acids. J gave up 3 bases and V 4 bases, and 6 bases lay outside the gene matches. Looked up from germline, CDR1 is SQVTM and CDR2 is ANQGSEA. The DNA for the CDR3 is TGCAGCGTTGGGCCCGGGACTAGGACAGATACGCAGTATTTT. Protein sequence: CSVGPGTRTDTQYF.

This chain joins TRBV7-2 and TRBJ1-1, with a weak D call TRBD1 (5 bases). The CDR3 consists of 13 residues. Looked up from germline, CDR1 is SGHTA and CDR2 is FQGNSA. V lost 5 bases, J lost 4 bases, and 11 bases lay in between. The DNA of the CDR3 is TGTGCCAGCAGCCGCCAGGGCGGCACTGAAGCTTTCTTT. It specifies CASSRQGGTEAFF. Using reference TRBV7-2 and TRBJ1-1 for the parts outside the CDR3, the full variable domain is GAGVSQSPSNKVTEKGKDVELRCDPISGHTALYWYRQSLGQGLEFLIYFQGNSAPDKSGLPSDRFSAERTGGSVSTLTIQRTQQEDSAVYLCASSRQGGTEAFFGQGTRLTVV.

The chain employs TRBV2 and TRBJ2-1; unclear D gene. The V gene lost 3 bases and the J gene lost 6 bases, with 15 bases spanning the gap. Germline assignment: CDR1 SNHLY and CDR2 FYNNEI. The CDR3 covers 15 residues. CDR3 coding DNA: TGTGCCAGCAGTGAGAGGCGAATCCTAGGCAATGAGCAGTTCTTC. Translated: CASSERRILGNEQFF. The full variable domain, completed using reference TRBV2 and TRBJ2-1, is EPEVTQTPSHQVTQMGQEVILRCVPISNHLYFYWYRQILGQKVEFLVSFYNNEISEKSEIFDDQFSVERPDGSNFTLKIRSTKLEDSAMYFCASSERRILGNEQFFGPGTRLTVL.

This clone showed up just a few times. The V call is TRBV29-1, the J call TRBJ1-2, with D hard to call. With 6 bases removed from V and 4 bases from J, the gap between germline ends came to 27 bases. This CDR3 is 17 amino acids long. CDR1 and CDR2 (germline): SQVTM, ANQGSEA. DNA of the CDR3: TGCAGCGTCATGAGAGTTATCAGCGACGCAGTCTTCTATGGCTACACCTTC. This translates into CSVMRVISDAVFYGYTF.

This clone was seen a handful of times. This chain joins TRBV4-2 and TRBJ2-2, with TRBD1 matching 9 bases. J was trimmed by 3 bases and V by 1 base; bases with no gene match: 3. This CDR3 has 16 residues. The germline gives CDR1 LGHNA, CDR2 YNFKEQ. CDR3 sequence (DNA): TGTGCCAGCAGCCAAGCACGGACAGGGGACACCGGGGAGCTGTTTTTT. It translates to CASSQARTGDTGELFF.

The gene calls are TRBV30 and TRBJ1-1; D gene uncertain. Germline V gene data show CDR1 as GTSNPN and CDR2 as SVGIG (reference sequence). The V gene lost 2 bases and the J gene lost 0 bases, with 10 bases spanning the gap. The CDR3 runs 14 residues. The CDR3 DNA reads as TGTGCCTGGAGTTACGGCCGGCTGAACACTGAAGCTTTCTTT. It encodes CAWSYGRLNTEAFF.

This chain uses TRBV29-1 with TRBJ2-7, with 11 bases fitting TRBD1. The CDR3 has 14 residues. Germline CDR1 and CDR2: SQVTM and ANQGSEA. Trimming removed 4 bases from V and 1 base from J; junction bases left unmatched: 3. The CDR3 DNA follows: TGCAGCGTTGTAAGGGACAGGGGGTCCTACGAGCAGTACTTC. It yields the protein CSVVRDRGSYEQYF.

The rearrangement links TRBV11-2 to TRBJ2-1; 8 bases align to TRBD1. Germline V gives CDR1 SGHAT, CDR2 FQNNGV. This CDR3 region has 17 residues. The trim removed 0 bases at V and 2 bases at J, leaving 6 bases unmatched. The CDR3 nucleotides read TGTGCCAGCAGCTTAGAGCCCGCCAGGGGGCCCTACAATGAGCAGTTCTTC. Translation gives CASSLEPARGPYNEQFF.

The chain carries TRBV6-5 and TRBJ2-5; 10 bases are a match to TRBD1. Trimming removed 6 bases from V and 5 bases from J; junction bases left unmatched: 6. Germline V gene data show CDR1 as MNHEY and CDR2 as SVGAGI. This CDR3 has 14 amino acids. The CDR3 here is CASRRDRGRETQYF. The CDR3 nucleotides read TGTGCCAGCAGACGGGACAGGGGTCGCGAGACCCAGTACTTC.

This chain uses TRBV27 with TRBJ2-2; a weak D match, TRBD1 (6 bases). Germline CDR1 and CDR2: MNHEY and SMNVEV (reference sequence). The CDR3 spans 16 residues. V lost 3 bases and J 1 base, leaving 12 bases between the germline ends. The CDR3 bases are TGTGCCAGCAGTTTTTTGGGGGCGGGGAACACCGGGGAGCTGTTTTTT. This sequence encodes CASSFLGAGNTGELFF.

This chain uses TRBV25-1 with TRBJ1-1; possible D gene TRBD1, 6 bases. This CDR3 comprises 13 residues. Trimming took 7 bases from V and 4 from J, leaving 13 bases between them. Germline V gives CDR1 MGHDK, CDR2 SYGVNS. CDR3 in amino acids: CASTLQGPTEAFF. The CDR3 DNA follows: TGTGCCAGCACACTACAGGGACCCACTGAAGCTTTCTTT.

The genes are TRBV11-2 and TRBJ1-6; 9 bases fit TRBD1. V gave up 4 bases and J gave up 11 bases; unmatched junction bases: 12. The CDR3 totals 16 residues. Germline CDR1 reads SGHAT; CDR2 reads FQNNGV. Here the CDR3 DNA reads TGTGCCAGCAGCTACGTAGGGGGACAGGGTATGACACCCCTCCACTTT. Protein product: CASSYVGGQGMTPLHF.